A single sample is the source of the 18 T cell receptor beta chains below, sequenced in a study of blood T cell repertoires in COVID-19. Measured with immunoSEQ multiplex PCR; TCRdb has only the in-frame clones, and not every one. This table holds some 190,000 clones, roughly nine tenths found once. The material sequenced was PBMCs or T cells enriched from blood (not recorded which). The receptor source for this set is a woman aged 40-49 years in a cohort exposed to, infected with or recovered from COVID-19 (not recorded which).

This chain links TRBV3-1 (or the pseudogene TRBV3-2) with TRBJ2-3; 8 nucleotides align to TRBD2. V lost 3 bases, J lost 5 bases, and 10 bases stayed unmatched. The CDR3 is 16 amino acids. CDR1 and CDR2 from the germline V gene are LGHDT and YNNKEL (reference sequence). CDR3 coding DNA: TGTGCCAGCAGCCAGGTTCTGAGGAGCGGGAGAGATACGCAGTATTTT. The encoded protein is CASSQVLRSGRDTQYF.

The rearrangement joins TRBV10-3 to TRBJ2-1; 13 positions match TRBD2. The CDR3 sequence is 15 residues long. Germline V gene lookup returns CDR1 ENHRY and CDR2 SYGVKD. The junction had 5 bases not matched to a gene; V was cut back by 4 bases and J by 8 bases. The CDR3 is CAISGTSGSYDEQFF. In nucleotides, the CDR3 is TGTGCCATCAGTGGGACTAGCGGGAGTTACGATGAGCAGTTCTTC.

The genes are TRBV19 and TRBJ1-5; the D gene is possibly TRBD1 (5 bases). The CDR3 has 12 residues. Per germline, CDR1 LNHDA and CDR2 SQIVND (reference sequence). The V end lost 7 bases, the J end lost 6 bases, and 10 bases lay between the germline ends. In DNA form, the CDR3 reads TGTGCCAGTAACACGGGACTTCAGCCCCAGCATTTT. Translating it yields CASNTGLQPQHF.

The chain employs TRBV10-2 and TRBJ2-7; D unresolved. The CDR3 covers 14 residues. CDR1 is WSHSY, CDR2 SAAADI, per germline. V lost 6 bases, J lost 4 bases, and 16 bases lay in between. CDR3 DNA sequence: TGCGCCAGCAGCGACCCCGAGGATAGTTACGAGCAGTACTTC. Translation: CASSDPEDSYEQYF.

The chain recombines TRBV5-8 with TRBJ1-1; TRBD1 is a possible D gene (6 bases). Germline V gene sequence: CDR1 SGHTS, CDR2 YDEGEE. The CDR3 runs 14 residues. The V gene lost 2 bases and the J gene lost 5 bases, with 13 bases spanning the gap. The CDR3 DNA reads TGTGCCAGCAGCTTTACAGGGAGGGGAACTGAAGCTTTCTTT. Translating gives CASSFTGRGTEAFF.

V and J are TRBV12-3 or TRBV12-4 and TRBJ1-2, with a possible D match to TRBD1 (5 bases). Trimming took 5 bases from V and 8 from J, leaving 9 bases between them. CDR3 size: 11 residues. In nucleotides, the CDR3 is TGTGCCAGCAGTGAAGGGGTAGGCTACACCTTC. Translation gives CASSEGVGYTF.

This chain joins TRBV18 and TRBJ2-7, with D possibly being TRBD1 (6 bases). V dropped 3 bases and J dropped 2 bases, with 14 bases sitting between them. In germline, CDR1 is KGHSH, CDR2 LQKENI. This CDR3 has 15 amino acids. The CDR3 spells CASSPEGQTTYEQYF. The CDR3 DNA reads TGTGCCAGCTCACCGGAAGGACAGACTACCTACGAGCAGTACTTC.

The V gene is TRBV27, the J gene TRBJ1-6; D possibly corresponds to TRBD1 (6 bases). The germline CDR1 and CDR2 sequences are MNHEY and SMNVEV (reference sequence). V lost 5 bases and J 13 bases, leaving 15 bases between the germline ends. The CDR3 contains 13 residues. The CDR3 DNA reads TGTGCCAGCAGTCCCCCAGGGGAGTCCCCCCTCCACTTT. It encodes CASSPPGESPLHF.

The table lists this clone with a count of one. This sequence joins TRBV7-9 and TRBJ1-4, with D possibly being TRBD1 (5 bases). Trimming took 6 bases from V and 3 from J, leaving 8 bases between them. CDR1 and CDR2 from the germline V gene are SEHNR and FQNEAQ (reference sequence). This CDR3 is 13 amino acids long. CDR3 bases: TGTGCCAGCAGTACAGGACCTAATGAAAAACTGTTTTTT. Protein product: CASSTGPNEKLFF.

The V gene is TRBV7-9, the J gene TRBJ1-5; D is uncertain. The V end lost 4 bases, the J end lost 3 bases, and 16 bases lay between the germline ends. The CDR3 runs 16 residues. Germline CDR1 is SEHNR and CDR2 is FQNEAQ (reference sequence). The CDR3 sequence: CASSSTLTGDNQPQHF. CDR3 nucleotide sequence: TGTGCCAGCAGCTCCACCTTGACCGGAGACAATCAGCCCCAGCATTTT.

This clone was seen more than once but under ten times. The sample contains more than one DNA sequence encoding this CDR3. J is TRBJ1-2 and V is TRBV2, with 12 bases that match TRBD1. V was clipped by 6 bases and J by 1 base; unmatched bases: 3. Germline values: CDR1 SNHLY, CDR2 FYNNEI. The CDR3 consists of 15 residues. The CDR3: CASSRDRGLNYGYTF. The CDR3, as DNA: TGTGCCAGCAGCCGGGACAGGGGGCTTAACTATGGCTACACCTTC.

This CDR3 reads CASSTGGPRAWNEQFF. Written as DNA, the CDR3 is TGTGCCAGCAGCACAGGGGGGCCCCGGGCATGGAATGAGCAGTTCTTC. This sequence joins TRBV7-8 and TRBJ2-1, with TRBD1 matching 8 bases. V gave up 5 bases and J gave up 7 bases; unmatched junction bases: 13. The V gene's germline CDR1 is SGHVS and CDR2 FQNEAQ. CDR3 length: 16 amino acids.

This sequence joins TRBV29-1 and TRBJ1-1; maybe TRBD1 (6 bases). The CDR3 totals 12 residues. CDR1 and CDR2 from the germline V gene are SQVTM and ANQGSEA. With 4 bases removed from V and 4 bases from J, the gap between germline ends came to 10 bases. This CDR3 is CSVGGGPTEAFF. CDR3 sequence (DNA): TGCAGCGTTGGTGGGGGCCCCACTGAAGCTTTCTTT.

The chain links TRBV7-9 to TRBJ1-2, with D perhaps matching TRBD1 (6 bases). Trimming took 2 bases from V and 4 from J, leaving 17 bases between them. Per the germline V gene, CDR1 is SEHNR and CDR2 is FQNEAQ (reference sequence). The CDR3 is made up of 16 amino acids. The CDR3 DNA sequence: TGTGCCAGCAGCTTAACCACAGGGTATCTTGGCTATGGCTACACCTTC. Protein product: CASSLTTGYLGYGYTF.

Here the CDR3 reads CASRLAPATNEKLFF. The CDR3 bases are TGTGCCAGCAGATTAGCCCCAGCAACTAATGAAAAACTGTTTTTT. This chain joins TRBV6-5 and TRBJ1-4; D uncertain. CDR3 length: 15 amino acids. Germline loops: CDR1 MNHEY, CDR2 SVGAGI. Trimming left V 6 bases short and J 0 bases short, with 11 bases between.

The chain combines TRBV6-5 with TRBJ1-6, with a possible D match to TRBD1 (6 bases). The CDR3 is 16 residues long. Germline CDR1 and CDR2: MNHEY and SVGAGI. Trimming left V 2 bases short and J 8 bases short, with 16 bases between. The CDR3 DNA reads as TGTGCCAGCAGTTACGCAGTCAGGGGCGCGGATTCACCCCTCCACTTT. This codes for CASSYAVRGADSPLHF.

This clone was observed once. Other nucleotide sequences in the sample specify the same CDR3. V usage is TRBV6-1 and J usage is TRBJ2-2; D is possibly TRBD2 (6 bases). Deletions cut 2 bases from V and 5 bases from J, with 9 bases between. CDR3 size: 14 residues. Germline lookup yields CDR1 MNHNS and CDR2 SASEGT. DNA of the CDR3: TGTGCCAGCAGTGAATCGGGGGAGACCGGGGAGCTGTTTTTT. Amino acids: CASSESGETGELFF.

The count of this clone is one. The CDR3 nucleotides are TGTGCCAGTAGCGGGGACAGCACTACGGGGTATTTT. This codes for CASSGDSTTGYF. The chain carries TRBV12-3 or TRBV12-4 and TRBJ2-3; D may be TRBD2 (8 bases). The CDR3 is made up of 12 amino acids. V lost 9 bases to trimming and J lost 14 bases, with 21 bases between them.